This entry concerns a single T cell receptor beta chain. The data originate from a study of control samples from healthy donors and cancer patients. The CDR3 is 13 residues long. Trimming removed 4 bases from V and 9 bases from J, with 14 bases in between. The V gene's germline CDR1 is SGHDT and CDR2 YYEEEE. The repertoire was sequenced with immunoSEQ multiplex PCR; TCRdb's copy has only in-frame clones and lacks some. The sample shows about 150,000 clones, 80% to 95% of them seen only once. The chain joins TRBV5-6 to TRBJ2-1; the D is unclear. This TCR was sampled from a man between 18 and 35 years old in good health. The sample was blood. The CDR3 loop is CASSPPGPGEQFF. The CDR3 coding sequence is TGTGCCAGCAGCCCCCCCGGACCGGGTGAGCAGTTCTTC.